This paragraph covers one T cell receptor (beta chain) sequence. No antigen is known for it. PCR employed 60 Vbeta and 13 Jbeta primers. Profiling relied on immunoSEQ multiplex PCR, and the TCRdb table lists in-frame clones only, not all of them. The profile shows around 94,000 clones, over 60% of them singletons. Germline-derived CDR1 and CDR2 are SQVTM and ANQGSEA. This CDR3 region has 13 residues. Trimming took 0 bases from V and 1 from J, leaving 6 bases between them. The data originate from a study of cytomegalovirus exposure and HLA in healthy donors. The wider study: Most donors, about 82% of a few hundred genotyped, fell in the Caucasian-associated ancestry cluster. Points from the study as a whole: Some V segments could not be told apart, so they were left out, TRBV6-2 and TRBV6-3 among them. After further analysis at a later stage, 16,951 TCR beta sequences were associated with HLA alleles at 0.05 false discovery rate. Available immune exposure information covered CMV serostatus only.

The sample comprised PBMCs. The chain uses TRBV29-1 and TRBJ1-1; no firm D call. The clonotype originates from a woman between 35 and 50 years old in good health and CMV-seropositive. CDR3 protein: CSVEDAGNTEAFF. In DNA form, the CDR3 reads TGCAGCGTTGAAGATGCAGGGAACACTGAAGCTTTCTTT.